A single sample gave rise to the 28 T cell receptor beta chains below, sequenced in a study of T cell responses to AZD1222 COVID-19 vaccine. Sequencing was performed with immunoSEQ multiplex PCR; in TCRdb, only in-frame clones are kept and a portion is missing. The data hold about 160,000 clones, with 70% to 90% observed a single time. The source material was peripheral blood, sampled 28 days after the second AZD1222 dose. The receptor set was obtained from an adult who received the AZD1222 COVID-19 vaccine.

This rearrangement joins TRBV25-1 to TRBJ1-2, with D hard to call. This CDR3 comprises 12 residues. CDR1 and CDR2 (germline): MGHDK, SYGVNS. The ends were cut back, 2 bases at V and 5 bases at J, with 6 bases in the middle. The CDR3 is CASSETPYGYTF. The CDR3 region has the DNA TGTGCCAGCAGTGAAACCCCTTATGGCTACACCTTC.

In its sample, this clone was seen a few times. V is TRBV19 and J is TRBJ1-3; D is unclear. Germline-derived CDR1 and CDR2 are LNHDA and SQIVND (reference sequence). The V end lost 3 bases, the J end lost 1 base, and 16 bases lay between the germline ends. The CDR3 is 17 amino acids. CDR3 residues: CASSMRPGLSSGNTIYF. The CDR3 DNA sequence: TGTGCCAGTAGTATGCGGCCCGGGCTCAGTTCTGGAAACACCATATATTTT.

The chain carries TRBV29-1 and TRBJ2-2; D gene unclear. The V end was cut by 4 bases, the J end by 3 bases, with 9 bases between. This CDR3 spans 13 amino acids. CDR1 is SQVTM and CDR2 is ANQGSEA in the germline V gene. This CDR3 is CSVVNRYTGELFF. CDR3 in DNA: TGCAGCGTTGTGAACAGATACACCGGGGAGCTGTTTTTT.

The chain carries TRBV19 and TRBJ2-3, with a possible D match to TRBD2 (5 bases). This CDR3 spans 14 amino acids. The germline V gene encodes CDR1 LNHDA and CDR2 SQIVND (reference sequence). V was cut by 3 bases and J by 2 bases, with 9 bases left in between. CDR3 in amino acids: CASSIGRVTDTQYF. Here the CDR3 DNA reads TGTGCCAGTAGTATTGGGCGGGTCACAGATACGCAGTATTTT.

The chain links TRBV30 to TRBJ1-3, with D hard to call. Trimming removed 4 bases at V and 1 base at J, with 8 bases between. CDR3 size: 13 residues. Germline V CDR1 and CDR2: GTSNPN, SVGIG (reference sequence). The CDR3 bases are TGTGCCTGGAAGAAGCCTTCTGGAAACACCATATATTTT. It is translated as CAWKKPSGNTIYF.

This clone was detected once. The V call is TRBV6-1, the J call TRBJ1-1; tentatively, D is TRBD1 (6 bases). The V gene lost 2 bases and the J gene lost 1 base, with 8 bases spanning the gap. There are 14 residues in the CDR3. Germline V gene lookup returns CDR1 MNHNS and CDR2 SASEGT. DNA of the CDR3: TGTGCCAGCAGTGAACCGGGGGCGAACACTGAAGCTTTCTTT. Encoded protein: CASSEPGANTEAFF.

The chain employs TRBV27 and TRBJ1-5; D uncertain. Trimming took off 4 bases at V and 2 bases at J, with 9 bases between the two ends. There are 14 residues in the CDR3. CDR1 is MNHEY, CDR2 SMNVEV, per germline (reference sequence). The CDR3 bases are TGTGCCAGCAGTTCCAGGTTTGGCAATCAGCCCCAGCATTTT. Protein product: CASSSRFGNQPQHF.

CDR3: CASSPHSGSAGDTEAFF. The CDR3 coding sequence is TGTGCCAGCAGTCCCCACTCGGGGTCGGCGGGCGACACTGAAGCTTTCTTT. The chain carries TRBV28 and TRBJ1-1; no firm D call. Germline loops: CDR1 MDHEN, CDR2 SYDVKM. V was clipped by 5 bases and J by 3 bases, with 22 bases between them. The CDR3 contains 17 residues.

The chain carries TRBV19 and TRBJ1-3, with D hard to call. With 3 bases removed from V and 2 bases from J, the gap between germline ends came to 17 bases. This CDR3 has 17 residues. Germline V CDR1 and CDR2: LNHDA, SQIVND (reference sequence). The DNA for the CDR3 is TGTGCCAGTAGTATCGGATCGGTAAGGTCTGCTGGAAACACCATATATTTT. As protein: CASSIGSVRSAGNTIYF.

This clone has a handful of counts. The gene calls are TRBV10-1 and TRBJ1-1; 7 positions match TRBD1. V was clipped by 4 bases and J by 8 bases; unmatched bases: 7. The germline gives CDR1 WNHNN, CDR2 SYGVQD (reference sequence). The CDR3 totals 13 residues. The CDR3, as DNA: TGCGCCAGCAGTGGCTTTCGACAGGGAGAAGCTTTCTTT. Translated: CASSGFRQGEAFF.

J is TRBJ1-1 and V is TRBV5-1; D remains unclear. CDR1 and CDR2 from the germline V gene are SGHRS and YFSETQ. This CDR3 contains 12 residues. Trimming pared 6 bases from V and 1 base from J, leaving 7 bases between. CDR3: CASTAENTEAFF. CDR3 in DNA: TGCGCCAGCACGGCCGAGAACACTGAAGCTTTCTTT. The full variable domain, rest sourced from reference TRBV5-1 and TRBJ1-1, is KAGVTQTPRYLIKTRGQQVTLSCSPISGHRSVSWYQQTPGQGLQFLFEYFSETQRNKGNFPGRFSGRQFSNSRSEMNVSTLELGDSALYLCASTAENTEAFFGQGTRLTVV.

This chain joins TRBV18 and TRBJ2-7; D ambiguous. Trimming removed 6 bases at V and 4 bases at J, with 13 bases between. Germline CDR1 is KGHSH and CDR2 is LQKENI. CDR3 length equals 13 residues. This chain's CDR3 is CASSGPFVYEQYF. CDR3 in DNA: TGTGCCAGCTCTGGACCGTTTGTGTACGAGCAGTACTTC.

The chain has TRBV14 and TRBJ1-2; D is unresolved. The germline V gene encodes CDR1 SGHDN and CDR2 FVKESK. Between the trimmed V and J ends, which lost 1 base and 5 bases, there was a span of 5 bases. The CDR3 runs to 12 residues. The CDR3 region is CASSQGGYGYTF. CDR3 nucleotide sequence: TGTGCCAGCAGCCAAGGTGGATATGGCTACACCTTC.

The chain joins TRBV3-1 (or the pseudogene TRBV3-2) to TRBJ1-1; D not resolved. Per the germline V gene, CDR1 is LGHDT and CDR2 is YNNKEL (reference sequence). The CDR3 contains 10 residues. The V end was cut by 8 bases, the J end by 6 bases, with 7 bases between. The chain's CDR3 is CASGGAEAFF. DNA for the CDR3: TGTGCCAGCGGTGGTGCTGAAGCTTTCTTT.

The CDR3 protein is CASSYGGDSNYGYTF. The CDR3 bases are TGTGCCAGCAGTTACGGCGGAGATTCCAACTATGGCTACACCTTC. The V and J genes are TRBV6-5 and TRBJ1-2; D unresolved. Germline CDR1 and CDR2: MNHEY and SVGAGI. CDR3 length: 15 amino acids. V lost 2 bases, J lost 2 bases, and 12 bases lay in between.

This chain links TRBV19 with TRBJ1-2; D unresolved. In germline, CDR1 is LNHDA, CDR2 SQIVND (reference sequence). The CDR3 length is 12 residues. V was clipped by 3 bases and J by 6 bases, with 8 bases between them. CDR3 sequence reads: CASSILLHGYTF. CDR3 bases: TGTGCCAGTAGTATTCTCCTCCATGGCTACACCTTC. Variable domain in full (rest from reference TRBV19 and TRBJ1-2): DGGITQSPKYLFRKEGQNVTLSCEQNLNHDAMYWYRQDPGQGLRLIYYSQIVNDFQKGDIAEGYSVSREKKESFPLTVTSAQKNPTAFYLCASSILLHGYTFGSGTRLTVV.

The chain recombines TRBV29-1 with TRBJ2-3; 11 nucleotides align to TRBD2. J gave up 4 bases and V 4 bases, and 4 bases lay outside the gene matches. This CDR3 has 14 amino acids. The germline CDR1 and CDR2 sequences are SQVTM and ANQGSEA. CDR3 in DNA: TGCAGCGTTGGACTAGCGGGGATTTCAGATACGCAGTATTTT. This sequence encodes CSVGLAGISDTQYF.

V gene TRBV21-1 combines with J gene TRBJ2-7. TRBV21-1 is a listed pseudogene. The CDR3 extends over 14 amino acids. The DNA for the CDR3 is TGTGCCAGCAGCGTACGGGACGGGACCTTTAAGCAGTACTTC. It yields the protein CASSVRDGTFKQYF.

The chain carries TRBV19 and TRBJ1-5; D call uncertain. V was trimmed by 6 bases and J by 6 bases, leaving 9 bases between them. Germline values: CDR1 LNHDA, CDR2 SQIVND (reference sequence). This CDR3 region has 12 residues. The CDR3 loop is CASRFLSQPQHF. In nucleotides, the CDR3 is TGTGCCAGTAGGTTCCTAAGTCAGCCCCAGCATTTT.

The CDR3 reads CASRPLGGIQYF. CDR3 sequence (DNA): TGTGCCAGCAGGCCCCTCGGGGGGATTCAGTACTTC. V gene TRBV6-5 combines with J gene TRBJ2-4, with TRBD2 matching 7 bases. Trimming cost V 6 bases and J 10 bases; bases outside gene matches: 6. Germline V gene lookup returns CDR1 MNHEY and CDR2 SVGAGI. The CDR3 totals 12 residues.

The chain employs TRBV6-5 and TRBJ1-6, with a tentative D call TRBD1 (5 bases). The ends were cut back, 6 bases at V and 14 bases at J, with 17 bases in the middle. Germline V CDR1 and CDR2: MNHEY, SVGAGI. There are 13 residues in the CDR3. The CDR3 loop is CASRGGTRSALHF. The DNA of the CDR3 is TGTGCCAGCAGGGGGGGGACTAGGTCGGCCCTCCACTTT.

Comments on this clone: The sample has other DNA sequences that encode this CDR3 too. The gene calls are TRBV4-2 and TRBJ1-3, with D uncertain. V lost 0 bases and J lost 1, with 10 bases in between. The CDR3 length is 16 residues. From germline, CDR1 is LGHNA and CDR2 YNFKEQ. The CDR3 spells CASSQDPGPSGNTIYF. The CDR3 region has the DNA TGTGCCAGCAGCCAAGATCCGGGTCCGTCTGGAAACACCATATATTTT.

The chain carries TRBV19 and TRBJ1-2, with D possibly matching TRBD1 (6 bases). The CDR3 sequence is 14 residues long. V dropped 1 base and J dropped 2 bases, with 8 bases sitting between them. Germline-derived CDR1 and CDR2 are LNHDA and SQIVND (reference sequence). CDR3 sequence reads: CASSIVDRNYGYTF. In DNA form, the CDR3 reads TGTGCCAGTAGTATAGTGGACAGAAACTATGGCTACACCTTC. Together with reference TRBV19 and TRBJ1-2, the CDR3 gives the full variable domain: DGGITQSPKYLFRKEGQNVTLSCEQNLNHDAMYWYRQDPGQGLRLIYYSQIVNDFQKGDIAEGYSVSREKKESFPLTVTSAQKNPTAFYLCASSIVDRNYGYTFGSGTRLTVV.

The J gene is TRBJ2-6, the V gene TRBV6-5; 7 positions agree with TRBD2. The CDR3 loop spans 15 amino acids. Germline V gives CDR1 MNHEY, CDR2 SVGAGI. With 9 bases clipped from V and 2 bases from J, the junction kept 7 bases outside the gene matches. CDR3 residues: CASLRREAGANVLTF. The CDR3 coding sequence is TGTGCCAGTCTTCGACGGGAGGCTGGGGCCAACGTCCTGACTTTC.

The chain couples TRBV7-9 to TRBJ1-6, with D unresolved. Germline loops: CDR1 SEHNR, CDR2 FQNEAQ (reference sequence). Trimming took 1 base from V and 10 from J, leaving 17 bases between them. CDR3 length equals 16 residues. DNA for the CDR3: TGTGCCAGCAGCTTAGGAAGGGAGGTCTATTACTCACCCCTCCACTTT. It codes for CASSLGREVYYSPLHF.

The chain recombines TRBV7-2 with TRBJ1-1; tentatively, D is TRBD1 (5 bases). Germline lookup yields CDR1 SGHTA and CDR2 FQGNSA. The CDR3 runs to 14 residues. V lost 3 bases, J lost 5 bases, and 13 bases lay in between. The CDR3 region is CASSFGGGWTEAFF. CDR3 DNA: TGTGCCAGCAGCTTTGGGGGGGGGTGGACTGAAGCTTTCTTT.

The chain has TRBV12-3 or TRBV12-4 and TRBJ1-6; a possible D gene is TRBD1 (6 bases). Trimming cost V 6 bases and J 10 bases, with 13 bases left between them. The CDR3 sequence is 13 residues long. The CDR3 protein is CASRQGLVSPLHF. CDR3 nucleotide sequence: TGTGCCAGCAGACAGGGATTGGTCTCACCCCTCCACTTT.

This clone was detected once. The genes are TRBV6-1 and TRBJ1-1, with TRBD1 as a possible D gene (5 bases). The CDR3 is 14 amino acids. The germline V and J ends were trimmed by 2 bases and 4 bases, with 11 bases remaining between them. Germline CDR1 is MNHNS and CDR2 is SASEGT. CDR3 residues: CASSERGVGTEAFF. In nucleotides, the CDR3 is TGTGCCAGCAGTGAAAGGGGAGTAGGCACTGAAGCTTTCTTT.